Presented here are 31 T cell receptor beta chains from one specimen sequenced in a study of cytomegalovirus exposure and HLA in healthy donors. The PCR used 60 Vbeta and 13 Jbeta primers. The data were produced by immunoSEQ multiplex PCR, yet TCRdb's version contains in-frame clones alone and is incomplete. Among around 70,000 clones listed, about 67% were seen once. Sequencing input: PBMCs. The receptor source for this set is a human donor in good health.

The CDR3 bases are TGTGCCAGTAGTCTGAGAACCGGGACTAGCTATCCCTACGAGCAGTACTTC. It codes for CASSLRTGTSYPYEQYF. The chain links TRBV19 to TRBJ2-7; 9 bases agree with TRBD2. The J segment lost 2 bases and the V segment lost 5 bases, leaving 13 bases of the junction unmatched. Germline CDR1 LNHDA, CDR2 SQIVND (reference sequence). This CDR3 region has 17 residues.

The V and J genes are TRBV27 and TRBJ2-5, with TRBD1 matching 10 bases. V shed 2 bases, J shed 3 bases, and the junction held 3 bases outside the gene matches. The CDR3 has 15 amino acids. CDR1 is MNHEY and CDR2 is SMNVEV in the germline V gene (reference sequence). The CDR3 nucleotides read TGTGCCAGCAGTTTAAATGGACAGGGGGAAGAGACCCAGTACTTC. Protein: CASSLNGQGEETQYF.

This clone was seen only once. The gene calls are TRBV11-2 and TRBJ2-1; 7 nucleotides match TRBD1. The germline gives CDR1 SGHAT, CDR2 FQNNGV. V trimming: 2 bases; J trimming: 9 bases; junction bases outside the gene matches: 7. There are 14 residues in the CDR3. CDR3 bases: TGTGCCAGCAGCTTACAGCAGGGGGTTTCTGAGCAGTTCTTC. It specifies CASSLQQGVSEQFF.

The gene calls are TRBV27 and TRBJ2-4, with 7 bases aligning to TRBD1. V shed 5 bases, J shed 5 bases, and the junction held 3 bases outside the gene matches. CDR1 and CDR2 (germline): MNHEY, SMNVEV (reference sequence). This CDR3 has 13 amino acids. Here the CDR3 reads CASSLTGENIQYF. In nucleotides, the CDR3 is TGTGCCAGCAGTCTAACAGGGGAAAACATTCAGTACTTC.

The chain uses TRBV4-2 and TRBJ2-7, with D possibly TRBD1 on 6 matching bases. The CDR3 length is 15 residues. Deletions cut 3 bases from V and 3 bases from J, with 15 bases between. Germline V gene data show CDR1 as LGHNA and CDR2 as YNFKEQ. As DNA, the CDR3 is TGTGCCAGCAGCCAGTTGGACAGTGTACTCTACGAGCAGTACTTC. It codes for CASSQLDSVLYEQYF.

This clone was picked up one time. The gene calls are TRBV9 and TRBJ1-2, with TRBD1 matching over 8 bases. Germline CDR1 SGDLS, CDR2 YYNGEE. The ends lost 1 base at V and 4 bases at J; junction bases unmatched: 3. The length of the CDR3 is 14 residues. CDR3 DNA sequence: TGTGCCAGCAGCGTAAGTCAGGGGGCCTATGGCTACACCTTC. This codes for CASSVSQGAYGYTF.

This clone came up once. CDR3 in DNA: TGTGCCAGCACCCTACAGGGGGCCACTGAAGCTTTCTTT. Its translation is CASTLQGATEAFF. This chain joins TRBV6-5 and TRBJ1-1; 9 bases are a match to TRBD1. V lost 7 bases to trimming and J lost 4 bases; unmatched junction nucleotides: 4. The CDR3 consists of 13 residues. Germline CDR1 MNHEY, CDR2 SVGAGI.

The chain recombines TRBV28 with TRBJ1-2; D is possibly TRBD1 (5 bases). Germline V gives CDR1 MDHEN, CDR2 SYDVKM. The V end was cut by 3 bases, the J end by 4 bases, with 12 bases between. CDR3 length: 14 residues. The CDR3 DNA follows: TGTGCCAGCAGTTTCCGGAGGGGATCCTATGGCTACACCTTC. This encodes CASSFRRGSYGYTF.

This chain uses TRBV9 with TRBJ1-5; 10 nucleotides match TRBD1. J gave up 3 bases and V 3 bases, and 3 bases lay outside the gene matches. The CDR3 runs 15 residues. Germline V lookup: CDR1 SGDLS, CDR2 YYNGEE. The CDR3 spells CASSADRGDNQPQHF. CDR3 in DNA: TGTGCCAGCAGCGCGGACAGGGGGGACAATCAGCCCCAGCATTTT.

The chain carries TRBV7-6 and TRBJ2-7, with 8 positions matching TRBD2. From germline, CDR1 is SGHVS and CDR2 FNYEAQ. The V segment lost 2 bases and the J segment 1 base; nucleotides outside the gene matches: 1. The CDR3 is 14 amino acids. The CDR3 protein is CASSLTSGSYEQYF. CDR3 nucleotide sequence: TGTGCCAGCAGCTTAACTAGCGGATCCTACGAGCAGTACTTC.

Only a few counts were recorded for this clone. The chain uses TRBV6-6 and TRBJ1-1; D is undetermined. There are 11 residues in the CDR3. Germline CDR1 and CDR2: MNHNY and SVGAGI (reference sequence). Trimming left V 6 bases short and J 5 bases short, with 7 bases between. CDR3 DNA: TGTGCCAGCAGCTCTCGGACTGAAGCTTTCTTT. Residues: CASSSRTEAFF.

The chain carries TRBV25-1 and TRBJ1-2, with 9 nucleotides matching TRBD1. The CDR3 is 14 amino acids. V trimming: 4 bases; J trimming: 2 bases; junction bases outside the gene matches: 2. Per germline, CDR1 MGHDK and CDR2 SYGVNS. The CDR3 spells CASSVGTGNYGYTF. The CDR3 nucleotides are TGTGCCAGCAGTGTTGGGACAGGGAACTATGGCTACACCTTC.

This clone was seen a few times. This chain joins TRBV9 and TRBJ1-2; D is uncertain. The CDR3 spans 11 residues. Trimming took 3 bases from V and 6 from J, leaving 6 bases between them. CDR1 and CDR2 from the germline V gene are SGDLS and YYNGEE. CDR3 DNA sequence: TGTGCCAGCAGCGCCCCGGATGGCTACACCTTC. It translates to CASSAPDGYTF.

The chain is built from TRBV19 and TRBJ2-3; a weak D match, TRBD2 (5 bases). CDR3 length: 15 residues. V lost 7 bases and J lost 0, with 14 bases in between. The germline V gene encodes CDR1 LNHDA and CDR2 SQIVND (reference sequence). CDR3 loop: CASTASGVSTDTQYF. In nucleotides, the CDR3 is TGTGCCAGTACCGCCAGCGGAGTGAGCACAGATACGCAGTATTTT.

The gene calls are TRBV20-1 and TRBJ1-2; D is undetermined. The CDR3 is made up of 11 amino acids. Germline V lookup: CDR1 DFQATT, CDR2 SNEGSKA (reference sequence). Trimming took 3 bases from V and 3 from J, leaving 5 bases between them. The CDR3 DNA follows: TGCAGTGCTAGGGGCCACTATGGCTACACCTTC. This gives the protein CSARGHYGYTF.

The V gene is TRBV15, the J gene TRBJ2-5; weak D call: TRBD1 (5 bases). The CDR3 has 15 residues. V lost 0 bases and J lost 5, with 13 bases in between. The germline V gene encodes CDR1 LNHNV and CDR2 YYDKDF (reference sequence). CDR3 nucleotide sequence: TGTGCCACCAGCAGAGACGGCAGGGAAGCGGAGACCCAGTACTTC. It codes for CATSRDGREAETQYF.

V gene TRBV5-1 combines with J gene TRBJ1-1, with 9 positions matching TRBD1. The germline V gene has CDR1 SGHRS and CDR2 YFSETQ. This CDR3 is built from 13 residues. The junction had 9 bases not matched to a gene; V was cut back by 3 bases and J by 12 bases. CDR3 residues: CASSSTRQGETFF. CDR3 nucleotides: TGCGCCAGCAGCTCCACGCGACAGGGGGAGACTTTCTTT.

The rearrangement uses TRBV11-2 and TRBJ2-2, with 13 nucleotides matching TRBD2. The J segment lost 5 bases and the V segment lost 3 bases, leaving 3 bases of the junction unmatched. The CDR3 has 16 amino acids. CDR1 and CDR2 from the germline V gene are SGHAT and FQNNGV. CDR3 bases: TGTGCCAGCAGCTTGGGACTAGCGGGAAGAACCGGGGAGCTGTTTTTT. Its translation: CASSLGLAGRTGELFF.

The V gene is TRBV27, the J gene TRBJ2-7, with 13 nucleotides matching TRBD2. V shed 5 bases and J 4 bases; nucleotides not matched to a gene: 2. CDR1 and CDR2 from the germline V gene are MNHEY and SMNVEV (reference sequence). This CDR3 contains 14 residues. For the CDR3, the DNA is TGTGCCAGCAGTCGGACTAGCGGGAGATACGAGCAGTACTTC. Amino acids: CASSRTSGRYEQYF.

The chain uses TRBV5-1 and TRBJ2-5; TRBD1 aligns across 9 bases. Judging by the DNA end, TRBJ2-7 fits better; the J call may be wrong. This CDR3 has 14 amino acids. The germline gives CDR1 SGHRS, CDR2 YFSETQ. For the CDR3, the DNA is TGCGCCAGCAGTATGACAGGGGGGGACTACGAGCAGTACTTC. Encoded protein: CASSMTGGDYEQYF.

The rearrangement joins TRBV13 to TRBJ1-3; 8 bases match TRBD1. V trimming: 1 base; J trimming: 2 bases; junction bases outside the gene matches: 10. Germline CDR1 PRHDT, CDR2 FYEKMQ (reference sequence). The CDR3 loop spans 18 amino acids. The CDR3 loop reads CASSLEGRSDRAGNTIYF. CDR3 nucleotide sequence: TGTGCCAGCAGCTTAGAGGGAAGGTCGGACAGGGCTGGAAACACCATATATTTT. Full variable domain (outside the CDR3, taken from reference TRBV13 and TRBJ1-3): AAGVIQSPRHLIKEKRETATLKCYPIPRHDTVYWYQQGPGQDPQFLISFYEKMQSDKGSIPDRFSAQQFSDYHSELNMSSLELGDSALYFCASSLEGRSDRAGNTIYFGEGSWLTVV.

The J gene is TRBJ2-3, the V gene TRBV7-9; 7 nucleotides line up with TRBD2. V was pared by 5 bases and J by 7 bases, with 9 bases of the junction left unmatched. Germline-derived CDR1 and CDR2 are SEHNR and FQNEAQ (reference sequence). The CDR3 length is 14 residues. DNA for the CDR3: TGTGCCAGCAGCCTAGGACTAGATATAAATACGCAGTATTTT. The encoded protein is CASSLGLDINTQYF. Full variable domain (missing parts from reference TRBV7-9 and TRBJ2-3): DTGVSQNPRHKITKRGQNVTFRCDPISEHNRLYWYRQTLGQGPEFLTYFQNEAQLEKSRLLSDRFSAERPKGSFSTLEIQRTEQGDSAMYLCASSLGLDINTQYFGPGTRLTVL.

This chain joins TRBV9 and TRBJ2-7; 8 bases are shared with TRBD1. CDR3 length equals 15 residues. Trimming removed 0 bases from V and 0 bases from J; junction bases left unmatched: 2. CDR1 and CDR2 from the germline V gene are SGDLS and YYNGEE. CDR3 protein: CASSVVGTGSYEQYF. CDR3 bases: TGTGCCAGCAGCGTAGTCGGGACAGGCTCCTACGAGCAGTACTTC. Drawing the rest from reference TRBV9 and TRBJ2-7, the complete variable domain is DSGVTQTPKHLITATGQRVTLRCSPRSGDLSVYWYQQSLDQGLQFLIQYYNGEERAKGNILERFSAQQFPDLHSELNLSSLELGDSALYFCASSVVGTGSYEQYFGPGTRLTVT.

The chain combines TRBV30 with TRBJ2-7, with 9 bases matching TRBD1. The CDR3 spans 12 residues. V trimming: 6 bases; J trimming: 6 bases; junction bases outside the gene matches: 6. CDR1 is GTSNPN and CDR2 is SVGIG in the germline V gene (reference sequence). The CDR3 reads CACRTGVAEQYF. The CDR3 DNA reads TGTGCCTGCCGGACAGGGGTGGCCGAGCAGTACTTC.

The genes are TRBV19 and TRBJ2-5; a possible D gene is TRBD1 (5 bases). Near its end, the DNA agrees better with TRBJ2-7, so the J call may be wrong. CDR1 LNHDA and CDR2 SQIVND come from the germline V gene (reference sequence). The CDR3 length is 14 residues. The CDR3 DNA sequence: TGTGCCAGTAGTATAGGCTCAGGGAACTACGAGCAGTACTTC. As protein: CASSIGSGNYEQYF.

V usage is TRBV5-6 and J usage is TRBJ2-5; 9 nucleotides align to TRBD1. This CDR3 spans 15 amino acids. The V gene end was trimmed by 5 bases and the J gene end by 4 bases; junction bases not matched to a gene: 9. Germline V gives CDR1 SGHDT, CDR2 YYEEEE. Here the CDR3 DNA reads TGTGCCAGCAGTAGGGGACAGGGAGGAGGAGAGACCCAGTACTTC. Protein: CASSRGQGGGETQYF.

This clone was recorded a few times. This chain connects TRBV5-1 to TRBJ1-5; 7 nucleotides line up with TRBD1. This CDR3 is 15 amino acids long. Per the germline V gene, CDR1 is SGHRS and CDR2 is YFSETQ. The J segment lost 7 bases and the V segment lost 0 bases, leaving 7 bases of the junction unmatched. CDR3 nucleotide sequence: TGCGCCAGCAGCTTGGCCGGAGGGGGCCGACAGCCCCAGCATTTT. Residues: CASSLAGGGRQPQHF. Variable domain in full (rest from reference TRBV5-1 and TRBJ1-5): KAGVTQTPRYLIKTRGQQVTLSCSPISGHRSVSWYQQTPGQGLQFLFEYFSETQRNKGNFPGRFSGRQFSNSRSEMNVSTLELGDSALYLCASSLAGGGRQPQHFGDGTRLSIL.

The CDR3 sequence: CASSLDRAYEQYF. CDR3 coding DNA: TGCGCCAGCAGCCTGGACAGAGCCTACGAGCAGTACTTC. The chain recombines TRBV5-1 with TRBJ2-7; perhaps TRBD1 as D (6 bases). V was trimmed by 4 bases and J by 2 bases, leaving 10 bases between them. The CDR3 totals 13 residues. In germline, CDR1 is SGHRS, CDR2 YFSETQ.

The chain recombines TRBV29-1 with TRBJ1-4, with D hard to call. The V and J ends lost 2 bases and 8 bases respectively, with 12 bases between them. Germline V gene sequence: CDR1 SQVTM, CDR2 ANQGSEA. The CDR3 length is 13 residues. CDR3 loop: CSVETGRGEKLFF. CDR3 nucleotides: TGCAGCGTTGAAACTGGGCGCGGGGAAAAACTGTTTTTT.

The chain recombines TRBV5-4 with TRBJ2-1; unclear D gene. Germline V gives CDR1 SGHNT, CDR2 YYREEE (reference sequence). This CDR3 contains 16 residues. V lost 0 bases and J lost 0, with 10 bases in between. CDR3 protein: CASSLAFESSYNEQFF. Here the CDR3 DNA reads TGTGCCAGCAGCTTGGCCTTTGAGAGCTCCTACAATGAGCAGTTCTTC.

This clone has only one observation. The V and J genes are TRBV20-1 and TRBJ2-2; D remains unclear. Germline V gene sequence: CDR1 DFQATT, CDR2 SNEGSKA (reference sequence). CDR3 length: 11 residues. The V gene lost 1 base and the J gene lost 7 bases, with 4 bases spanning the gap. The CDR3 protein is CSARGVGELFF. CDR3 DNA sequence: TGCAGTGCTAGAGGAGTCGGGGAGCTGTTTTTT.